What follows are 18 T cell receptor beta chains derived from one specimen sequenced in a study of regulatory T cells in long-lasting Graves disease. Indicated time point: persistent/refractory GD, antithyroid drugs over 5 years with positive TRAb. RNA from PBMCs was the source of the TCR library. With iRepertoire HTBI primers and Arm-PCR of CDR3 regions, TCR beta libraries were built. TCRdb redid the calling of the multiplex PCR reads with MiXCR, one entry per CDR3 protein. The profile shows around 450,000 distinct CDR3 sequences, 20% to 25% of them singletons. This material consisted of peripheral blood mononuclear cells (PBMCs), taken when the disease was refractory, from a patient treated with antithyroid drugs. The receptor set was obtained from a female donor with Graves disease.

This sequence joins TRBV5-8 and TRBJ1-2, with 9 bases lining up with TRBD1. Germline-derived CDR1 and CDR2 are SGHTS and YDEGEE. The CDR3 consists of 13 residues. J gave up 5 bases and V 3 bases, and 2 bases lay outside the gene matches. CDR3 nucleotide sequence: TGTGCCAGCAGCTGGACAGGGGAGTATGGCTACACCTTC. Translating gives CASSWTGEYGYTF.

The sample holds a few counts of this clonotype. This chain uses TRBV29-1 with TRBJ2-1; no reliable D call. Trimming took off 3 bases at V and 9 bases at J, with 15 bases between the two ends. There are 13 residues in the CDR3. The germline CDR1 and CDR2 sequences are SQVTM and ANQGSEA. The CDR3 sequence: CSVERDFGSEQFF. The CDR3 coding sequence is TGCAGCGTTGAGCGAGATTTCGGCAGTGAGCAGTTCTTC.

This clonotype was recorded at least ten times. The gene calls are TRBV29-1 and TRBJ2-7, with 8 positions matching TRBD2. This CDR3 is built from 14 residues. From germline, CDR1 is SQVTM and CDR2 ANQGSEA. V was clipped by 6 bases and J by 1 base; unmatched bases: 8. CDR3 nucleotides: TGCAGCGTCATCCCCCAGCGGGGGTCCTACGAGCAGTACTTC. Its protein is CSVIPQRGSYEQYF.

This clonotype was picked up many times. This chain connects TRBV28 to TRBJ1-5; D unresolved. There are 15 residues in the CDR3. Germline V gene lookup returns CDR1 MDHEN and CDR2 SYDVKM. Trimming removed 4 bases at V and 5 bases at J, with 15 bases between. The CDR3 sequence: CASSSPQAFDQPQHF. The CDR3 coding sequence is TGTGCCAGCAGTTCCCCCCAAGCCTTTGATCAGCCCCAGCATTTT.

This clonotype was recorded many times. The J gene is TRBJ1-1, the V gene TRBV15; no clear D. Trimming stripped 0 bases from V and 4 bases from J, with 12 bases between. The CDR3 is 15 residues long. Germline V CDR1 and CDR2: LNHNV, YYDKDF (reference sequence). CDR3 DNA: TGTGCCACCAGCAGAGATCGGACGGGGAGCACTGAAGCTTTCTTT. Its translation is CATSRDRTGSTEAFF.

This clonotype was detected only a few times. The J gene is TRBJ1-1, the V gene TRBV29-1, with D uncertain. This CDR3 is built from 16 residues. The V gene lost 4 bases and the J gene lost 0 bases, with 18 bases spanning the gap. The germline V gene has CDR1 SQVTM and CDR2 ANQGSEA. In DNA form, the CDR3 reads TGCAGCGTTGTACGATGGGGAACTACCATGAACACTGAAGCTTTCTTT. Translating it yields CSVVRWGTTMNTEAFF.

There are a few counts of this clonotype. The chain combines TRBV9 with TRBJ2-5; D not resolved. The CDR3 is 15 residues long. The germline V gene encodes CDR1 SGDLS and CDR2 YYNGEE. The germline V and J ends were trimmed by 2 bases and 0 bases, with 11 bases remaining between them. The CDR3 coding sequence is TGTGCCAGCAGCGTCGGAGTCGGAAACCAAGAGACCCAGTACTTC. This sequence encodes CASSVGVGNQETQYF.

The chain has TRBV5-1 and TRBJ1-2, with 9 bases matching TRBD1. J gave up 5 bases and V 2 bases, and 7 bases lay outside the gene matches. CDR3 length: 15 amino acids. Germline V CDR1 and CDR2: SGHRS, YFSETQ. The CDR3 sequence: CASSLRGQGTYGYTF. The CDR3 DNA sequence: TGCGCCAGCAGCTTAAGAGGACAGGGGACTTATGGCTACACCTTC.

This clonotype was detected only a few times. The chain links TRBV20-1 to TRBJ1-5; TRBD1 matches at 10 bases. The CDR3 loop spans 14 amino acids. J gave up 4 bases and V 5 bases, and 5 bases lay outside the gene matches. The germline gives CDR1 DFQATT, CDR2 SNEGSKA (reference sequence). The CDR3 loop reads CSAPTGGLNQPQHF. The CDR3 region has the DNA TGCAGTGCTCCGACAGGGGGCCTTAATCAGCCCCAGCATTTT.

This clonotype has ten or more counts. The genes are TRBV7-2 and TRBJ2-5, with D possibly TRBD2 on 5 matching bases. Trimming removed 0 bases from V and 0 bases from J, with 8 bases in between. The germline gives CDR1 SGHTA, CDR2 FQGNSA. This CDR3 region has 15 residues. CDR3 in DNA: TGTGCCAGCAGCTTAGCGGCTAGCTACCAAGAGACCCAGTACTTC. This translates into CASSLAASYQETQYF.

Many counts were recorded for this clonotype. The chain joins TRBV29-1 to TRBJ1-1; no firm D call. The germline CDR1 and CDR2 sequences are SQVTM and ANQGSEA. V was pared by 7 bases and J by 4 bases, with 19 bases between. The CDR3 consists of 14 residues. The CDR3 loop is CSALEQEVSTEAFF. The CDR3 DNA follows: TGCAGCGCCCTCGAGCAGGAGGTTAGCACTGAAGCTTTCTTT.

The CDR3 nucleotides are TGTGCCAGCAGCCAATGGGACGGCCTCCCCTATGGCTACACCTTC. This translates into CASSQWDGLPYGYTF. The rearrangement joins TRBV28 to TRBJ1-2; D perhaps matches TRBD1 (5 bases). The CDR3 has 15 residues. Germline CDR1 and CDR2: MDHEN and SYDVKM. The germline V and J ends were trimmed by 6 bases and 4 bases, with 18 bases remaining between them.

This clonotype occurred many times. The J gene is TRBJ1-5, the V gene TRBV6-1, with D perhaps matching TRBD1 (5 bases). V was cut by 6 bases and J by 3 bases, with 21 bases left in between. This CDR3 spans 17 amino acids. CDR1 is MNHNS, CDR2 SASEGT, per germline. The CDR3 loop reads CASRVVAGWGSNQPQHF. CDR3 coding DNA: TGTGCCAGCAGGGTAGTCGCAGGTTGGGGGTCCAATCAGCCCCAGCATTTT.

The V call is TRBV7-2, the J call TRBJ1-6, with D uncertain. This CDR3 region has 19 residues. Germline CDR1 SGHTA, CDR2 FQGNSA. The V end lost 5 bases, the J end lost 0 bases, and 20 bases lay between the germline ends. In DNA, the CDR3 is TGTGCCAGCAGCCTATACCAGATTCCATATAGCTCCTATAATTCACCCCTCCACTTT. Protein: CASSLYQIPYSSYNSPLHF.

The chain couples TRBV6-1 to TRBJ1-5; TRBD1 matches at 8 bases. V lost 5 bases to trimming and J lost 2 bases; unmatched junction nucleotides: 11. Per the germline V gene, CDR1 is MNHNS and CDR2 is SASEGT. CDR3 length: 17 residues. The CDR3 sequence: CASSTLSLTGGNQPQHF. In DNA form, the CDR3 reads TGTGCCAGCAGTACCTTATCCCTGACAGGGGGCAATCAGCCCCAGCATTTT.

This clonotype came up many times. The V gene is TRBV7-2, the J gene TRBJ1-1, with D uncertain. CDR3 size: 14 residues. The ends were cut back, 2 bases at V and 3 bases at J, with 10 bases in the middle. CDR1 and CDR2 from the germline V gene are SGHTA and FQGNSA. The CDR3 nucleotides are TGTGCCAGCAGCTTAAACCTGGAGGACACTGAAGCTTTCTTT. Its translation: CASSLNLEDTEAFF.

This clonotype has at least ten counts. The chain carries TRBV12-3 or TRBV12-4 and TRBJ1-1; D unresolved. Between the trimmed V and J ends, which lost 3 bases and 3 bases, there was a span of 8 bases. The CDR3 covers 13 residues. The CDR3 region is CASSFTRDTEAFF. The DNA for the CDR3 is TGTGCCAGCAGTTTCACCCGGGACACTGAAGCTTTCTTT.

This chain joins TRBV2 and TRBJ2-1, with TRBD2 matching over 8 bases. Losses at the gene ends were 8 bases for V and 3 bases for J; bases not matched to a gene: 0. The CDR3 has 12 amino acids. CDR1 and CDR2 from the germline V gene are SNHLY and FYNNEI. CDR3 sequence: CASRGGYNEQFF. The CDR3 nucleotides read TGTGCCAGCCGGGGGGGCTACAATGAGCAGTTCTTC.